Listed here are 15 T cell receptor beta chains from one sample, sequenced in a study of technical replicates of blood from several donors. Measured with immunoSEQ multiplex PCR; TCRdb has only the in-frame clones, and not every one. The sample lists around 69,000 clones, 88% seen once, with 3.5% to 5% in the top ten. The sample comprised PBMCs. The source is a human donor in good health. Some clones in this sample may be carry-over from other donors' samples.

CDR3 in amino acids: CASSVGHAYGYTF. CDR3 sequence (DNA): TGTGCCAGCAGCGTTGGACATGCCTATGGCTACACCTTC. The chain combines TRBV7-2 with TRBJ1-2; tentative D call: TRBD1 (5 bases). Germline-derived CDR1 and CDR2 are SGHTA and FQGNSA. Trimming took 5 bases from V and 4 from J, leaving 11 bases between them. The CDR3 sequence is 13 residues long.

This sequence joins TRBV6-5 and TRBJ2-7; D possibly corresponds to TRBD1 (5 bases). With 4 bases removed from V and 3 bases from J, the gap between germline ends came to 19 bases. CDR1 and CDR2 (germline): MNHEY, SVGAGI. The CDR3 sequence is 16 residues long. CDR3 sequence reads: CASSSRVPPGFYEQYF. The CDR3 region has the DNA TGTGCCAGCAGTTCCAGGGTACCTCCTGGATTCTACGAGCAGTACTTC.

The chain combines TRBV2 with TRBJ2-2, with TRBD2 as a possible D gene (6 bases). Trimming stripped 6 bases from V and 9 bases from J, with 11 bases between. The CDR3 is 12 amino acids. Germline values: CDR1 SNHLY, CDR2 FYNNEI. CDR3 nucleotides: TGTGCCAGCAGGGAAACTAGCTGGGAGCTGTTTTTT. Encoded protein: CASRETSWELFF.

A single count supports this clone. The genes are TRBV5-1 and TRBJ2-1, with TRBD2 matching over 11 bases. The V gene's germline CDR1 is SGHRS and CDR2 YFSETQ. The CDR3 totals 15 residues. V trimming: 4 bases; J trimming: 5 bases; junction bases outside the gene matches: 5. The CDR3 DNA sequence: TGCGCCAGCAGCACGATAGCGGGGGGGAACAATGAGCAGTTCTTC. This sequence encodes CASSTIAGGNNEQFF.

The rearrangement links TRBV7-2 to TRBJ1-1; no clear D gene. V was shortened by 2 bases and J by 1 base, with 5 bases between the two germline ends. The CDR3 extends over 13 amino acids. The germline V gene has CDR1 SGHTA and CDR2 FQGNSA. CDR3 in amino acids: CASSLRGNTEAFF. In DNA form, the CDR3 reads TGTGCCAGCAGCTTAAGAGGGAACACTGAAGCTTTCTTT. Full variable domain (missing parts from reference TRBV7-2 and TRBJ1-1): GAGVSQSPSNKVTEKGKDVELRCDPISGHTALYWYRQSLGQGLEFLIYFQGNSAPDKSGLPSDRFSAERTGGSVSTLTIQRTQQEDSAVYLCASSLRGNTEAFFGQGTRLTVV.

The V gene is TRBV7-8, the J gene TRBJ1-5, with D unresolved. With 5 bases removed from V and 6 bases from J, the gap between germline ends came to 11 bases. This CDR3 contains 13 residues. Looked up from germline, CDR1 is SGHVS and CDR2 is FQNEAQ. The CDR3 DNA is TGTGCCAGCAGCATCAAGAGAGGTCAGCCCCAGCATTTT. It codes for CASSIKRGQPQHF.

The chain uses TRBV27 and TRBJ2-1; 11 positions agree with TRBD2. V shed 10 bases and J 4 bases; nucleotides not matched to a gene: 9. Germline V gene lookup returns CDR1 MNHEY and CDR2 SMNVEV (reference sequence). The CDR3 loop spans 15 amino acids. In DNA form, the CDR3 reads TGTGCCACCGCCCAGACTAGCGGGGAATACAATGAGCAGTTCTTC. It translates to CATAQTSGEYNEQFF.

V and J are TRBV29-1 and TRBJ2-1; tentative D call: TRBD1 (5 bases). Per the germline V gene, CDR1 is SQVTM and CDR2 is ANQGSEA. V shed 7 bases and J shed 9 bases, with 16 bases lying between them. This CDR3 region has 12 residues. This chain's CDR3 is CSARSGATEQFF. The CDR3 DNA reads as TGCAGCGCTAGATCTGGGGCTACTGAGCAGTTCTTC.

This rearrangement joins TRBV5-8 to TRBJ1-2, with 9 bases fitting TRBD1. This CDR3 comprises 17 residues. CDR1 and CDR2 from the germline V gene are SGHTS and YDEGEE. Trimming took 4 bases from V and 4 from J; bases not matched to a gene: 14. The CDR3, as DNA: TGTGCCAGCAGCACCCCCGGGACAGGGAGCGGTAGCTATGGCTACACCTTC. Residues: CASSTPGTGSGSYGYTF.

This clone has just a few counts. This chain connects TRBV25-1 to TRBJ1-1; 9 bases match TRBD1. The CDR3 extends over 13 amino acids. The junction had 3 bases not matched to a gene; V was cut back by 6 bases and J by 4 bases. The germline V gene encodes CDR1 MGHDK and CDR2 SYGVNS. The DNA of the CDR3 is TGTGCCAGCAGCGGACAGGGGAGCACTGAAGCTTTCTTT. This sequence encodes CASSGQGSTEAFF. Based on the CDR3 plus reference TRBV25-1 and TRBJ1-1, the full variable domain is EADIYQTPRYLVIGTGKKITLECSQTMGHDKMYWYQQDPGMELHLIHYSYGVNSTEKGDLSSESTVSRIRTEHFPLTLESARPSHTSQYLCASSGQGSTEAFFGQGTRLTVV.

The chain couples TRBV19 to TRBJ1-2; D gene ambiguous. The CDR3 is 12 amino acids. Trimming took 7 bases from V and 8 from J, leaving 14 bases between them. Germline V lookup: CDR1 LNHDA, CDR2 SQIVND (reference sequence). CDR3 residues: CASNFRRGGYTF. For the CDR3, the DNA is TGTGCCAGTAATTTCCGCAGAGGGGGCTACACCTTC.

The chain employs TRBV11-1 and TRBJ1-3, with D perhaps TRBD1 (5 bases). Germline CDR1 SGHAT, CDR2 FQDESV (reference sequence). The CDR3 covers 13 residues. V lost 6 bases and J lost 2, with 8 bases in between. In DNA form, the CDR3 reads TGTGCCAGCAGAGGAGGGGCTGGAAACACCATATATTTT. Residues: CASRGGAGNTIYF. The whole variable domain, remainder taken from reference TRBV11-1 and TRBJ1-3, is EAEVAQSPRYKITEKSQAVAFWCDPISGHATLYWYRQILGQGPELLVQFQDESVVDDSQLPKDRFSAERLKGVDSTLKIQPAELGDSAMYLCASRGGAGNTIYFGEGSWLTVV.

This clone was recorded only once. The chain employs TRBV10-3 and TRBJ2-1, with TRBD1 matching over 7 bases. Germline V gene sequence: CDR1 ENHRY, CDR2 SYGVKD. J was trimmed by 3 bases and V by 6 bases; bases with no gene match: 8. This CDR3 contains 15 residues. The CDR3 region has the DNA TGTGCCATCAGGACCGGGACAGCAGTCTACAATGAGCAGTTCTTC. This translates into CAIRTGTAVYNEQFF.

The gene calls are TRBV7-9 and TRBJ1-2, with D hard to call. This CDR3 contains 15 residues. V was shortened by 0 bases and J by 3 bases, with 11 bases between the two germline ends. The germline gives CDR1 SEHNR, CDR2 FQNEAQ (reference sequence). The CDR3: CASSLAGVGYYGYTF. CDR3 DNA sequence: TGTGCCAGCAGCTTAGCCGGAGTCGGTTACTATGGCTACACCTTC.

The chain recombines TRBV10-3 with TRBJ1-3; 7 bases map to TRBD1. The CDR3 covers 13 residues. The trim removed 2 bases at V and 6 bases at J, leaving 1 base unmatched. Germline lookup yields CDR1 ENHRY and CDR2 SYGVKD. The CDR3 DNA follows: TGTGCCATCAGTGAGGGGACAGAAAACACCATATATTTT. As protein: CAISEGTENTIYF.